These 30 T cell receptor beta chains came from one sample sequenced in a study of OX40 agonist ivuxolimab in advanced cancers. Here immunoSEQ multiplex PCR was the method, and the copy in TCRdb shows in-frame clones only, minus some. The top ten hold approximately 1.1% of the sample, which has roughly 48,000 clones, about 83% seen once. The sample consisted of CD4+ or CD8+ T cells sorted from blood, taken in a trial of the OX40 agonist ivuxolimab. The receptor set was obtained from an adult with an advanced solid tumor such as melanoma, head and neck, liver or kidney cancer.

The chain combines TRBV6-5 with TRBJ1-1; D uncertain. Trimming took 7 bases from V and 1 from J, leaving 13 bases between them. Looked up from germline, CDR1 is MNHEY and CDR2 is SVGAGI. There are 14 residues in the CDR3. CDR3 in DNA: TGTGCCAGCATTAAGACACGGGGGAACACTGAAGCTTTCTTT. It yields the protein CASIKTRGNTEAFF.

The genes are TRBV4-3 and TRBJ2-3; TRBD2 aligns across 7 bases. V dropped 0 bases and J dropped 3; count of bases not matched to a gene: 9. The germline V gene encodes CDR1 LGHNA and CDR2 YSLEER. This CDR3 has 17 amino acids. CDR3 residues: CASSQENRGGGTDTQYF. The CDR3 DNA is TGCGCCAGCAGCCAAGAAAATCGGGGCGGGGGAACAGATACGCAGTATTTT.

The gene calls are TRBV27 and TRBJ1-1; unclear D gene. The V gene lost 5 bases and the J gene lost 2 bases, with 12 bases spanning the gap. The CDR3 is 14 residues long. Germline CDR1 reads MNHEY; CDR2 reads SMNVEV (reference sequence). This CDR3 reads CASSREPGNTEAFF. The CDR3 nucleotides read TGTGCCAGCAGTCGTGAACCGGGCAACACTGAAGCTTTCTTT.

This clone is labeled as medium-sized. This chain uses TRBV6-1 with TRBJ2-7; no reliable D call. V was cut by 10 bases and J by 3 bases, with 10 bases left in between. The CDR3 contains 11 residues. CDR1 is MNHNS, CDR2 SASEGT, per germline. In nucleotides, the CDR3 is TGTGCCACCTCCCTCCGCTACGAGCAGTACTTC. Translated, it gives CATSLRYEQYF.

This rearrangement joins TRBV7-2 to TRBJ1-6; 10 positions agree with TRBD1. The length of the CDR3 is 16 residues. Germline V gene sequence: CDR1 SGHTA, CDR2 FQGNSA. Trimming took 5 bases from V and 4 from J; bases not matched to a gene: 5. Written as DNA, the CDR3 is TGTGCCAGCAGCCGACAGGGGGCAGGGTATAATTCACCCCTCCACTTT. Its protein is CASSRQGAGYNSPLHF.

V gene TRBV7-2 combines with J gene TRBJ2-1; 8 bases fit TRBD1. Germline trimming cut 4 bases from V and 5 bases from J; bases unmatched to any gene: 7. Germline CDR1 and CDR2: SGHTA and FQGNSA. The CDR3 contains 15 residues. The CDR3 region is CASSSGQGRHNEQFF. The CDR3 DNA sequence: TGTGCCAGCAGCTCCGGACAGGGAAGGCACAATGAGCAGTTCTTC.

The sample holds a few counts of this clone. The chain carries TRBV14 and TRBJ1-1, with TRBD1 as a possible D gene (5 bases). This CDR3 has 15 amino acids. The ends were cut back, 4 bases at V and 1 base at J, with 13 bases in the middle. The germline V gene encodes CDR1 SGHDN and CDR2 FVKESK. The CDR3 region has the DNA TGTGCCAGCAGCCGGGGACTTCAAAGGAACACTGAAGCTTTCTTT. Protein sequence: CASSRGLQRNTEAFF.

The V and J genes are TRBV9 and TRBJ2-3; 7 positions match TRBD2. Trimming cost V 4 bases and J 2 bases; bases outside gene matches: 13. Looked up from germline, CDR1 is SGDLS and CDR2 is YYNGEE. There are 17 residues in the CDR3. The CDR3 protein is CASSPLSGEPNTDTQYF. For the CDR3, the DNA is TGTGCCAGCAGCCCTCTCAGCGGGGAGCCGAACACAGATACGCAGTATTTT. Filled out from reference TRBV9 and TRBJ2-3, the complete variable domain reads DSGVTQTPKHLITATGQRVTLRCSPRSGDLSVYWYQQSLDQGLQFLIQYYNGEERAKGNILERFSAQQFPDLHSELNLSSLELGDSALYFCASSPLSGEPNTDTQYFGPGTRLTVL.

The chain joins TRBV18 to TRBJ1-1; D gene unclear. The germline V and J ends were trimmed by 3 bases and 2 bases, with 13 bases remaining between them. This CDR3 has 15 amino acids. The V gene's germline CDR1 is KGHSH and CDR2 LQKENI. As DNA, the CDR3 is TGTGCCAGCTCACCCAACACGAGCCCAAACACTGAAGCTTTCTTT. Translated: CASSPNTSPNTEAFF.

CDR3 nucleotide sequence: TGTGCCATCACTCCGTCCTTAGACTATGGCTACACCTTC. It yields the protein CAITPSLDYGYTF. The rearrangement uses TRBV10-3 and TRBJ1-2; D unclear. Deletions cut 7 bases from V and 3 bases from J, with 12 bases between. The germline V gene has CDR1 ENHRY and CDR2 SYGVKD. CDR3 length: 13 residues.

This clone was recorded only once. The V call is TRBV19, the J call TRBJ2-1, with D perhaps assigned TRBD1 or TRBD2 (5 bases each). V lost 10 bases, J lost 0 bases, and 19 bases lay in between. CDR1 is LNHDA, CDR2 SQIVND, per germline (reference sequence). The CDR3 extends over 16 amino acids. The CDR3 sequence: CAKSRGRRSSYNEQFF. DNA of the CDR3: TGTGCCAAGAGCCGGGGACGGAGGAGCTCCTACAATGAGCAGTTCTTC.

V gene TRBV25-1 combines with J gene TRBJ2-2; TRBD1 aligns across 7 bases. The CDR3 runs 15 residues. The germline V gene has CDR1 MGHDK and CDR2 SYGVNS. V dropped 7 bases and J dropped 3; count of bases not matched to a gene: 8. CDR3 nucleotides: TGTGCCAGCATGCCCTCAGGGGGTTACACCGGGGAGCTGTTTTTT. It yields the protein CASMPSGGYTGELFF.

This rearrangement joins TRBV6-6 to TRBJ1-1; 10 bases are a match to TRBD1. Germline trimming cut 2 bases from V and 5 bases from J; bases unmatched to any gene: 5. CDR1 and CDR2 (germline): MNHNY, SVGAGI (reference sequence). The CDR3 has 15 residues. This chain's CDR3 is CASSYPTGGQTEAFF. DNA of the CDR3: TGTGCCAGCAGTTACCCGACAGGGGGCCAAACTGAAGCTTTCTTT.

The V and J genes are TRBV5-8 and TRBJ2-2; the match to TRBD1 covers 9 bases. The CDR3 is 14 residues long. Losses at the gene ends were 8 bases for V and 3 bases for J; bases not matched to a gene: 5. Germline V CDR1 and CDR2: SGHTS, YDEGEE. CDR3 protein: CARGDRVDTGELFF. The CDR3 coding sequence is TGTGCCAGAGGGGACAGGGTAGACACCGGGGAGCTGTTTTTT.

The genes are TRBV19 and TRBJ2-3; 9 bases are a match to TRBD2. Germline assignment: CDR1 LNHDA and CDR2 SQIVND (reference sequence). Trimming removed 7 bases from V and 0 bases from J; junction bases left unmatched: 5. This CDR3 spans 15 amino acids. CDR3 in amino acids: CASNPLAGSTDTQYF. The CDR3 nucleotides read TGTGCCAGTAACCCCCTAGCGGGGAGCACAGATACGCAGTATTTT.

The rearrangement links TRBV5-6 to TRBJ2-1; possibly TRBD1 for D (5 bases). This CDR3 spans 13 amino acids. Germline V gives CDR1 SGHDT, CDR2 YYEEEE. V shed 5 bases and J shed 0 bases, with 6 bases lying between them. This CDR3 is CASRTASYNEQFF. The CDR3 DNA follows: TGTGCCAGCAGGACAGCCTCCTACAATGAGCAGTTCTTC.

The chain joins TRBV19 to TRBJ2-1, with 7 bases fitting TRBD2. Germline V CDR1 and CDR2: LNHDA, SQIVND (reference sequence). V dropped 5 bases and J dropped 3; count of bases not matched to a gene: 7. The CDR3 runs to 15 residues. The CDR3 loop reads CASSPPGGDYNEQFF. DNA of the CDR3: TGTGCCAGTAGTCCTCCGGGGGGAGACTACAATGAGCAGTTCTTC.

The chain recombines TRBV6-4 with TRBJ2-1; 9 bases map to TRBD1. CDR1 MRHNA and CDR2 SNTAGT come from the germline V gene. This CDR3 has 14 amino acids. Trimming at V came to 4 bases and at J to 6 bases, leaving 4 bases not matched to a gene. The CDR3 sequence: CASSAQGASNEQFF. The CDR3 DNA reads as TGTGCCAGCAGTGCACAGGGGGCAAGCAATGAGCAGTTCTTC.

This clone was found once. CDR3 in amino acids: CASSLSSGGSYNEQFF. The CDR3 DNA reads TGTGCCAGCAGCTTAAGCTCTGGGGGCTCCTACAATGAGCAGTTCTTC. This chain connects TRBV7-8 to TRBJ2-1; D possibly matches TRBD1 or TRBD2 (5 bases each). The CDR3 is 16 amino acids. CDR1 is SGHVS, CDR2 FQNEAQ, per germline. Trimming removed 2 bases from V and 0 bases from J, with 11 bases in between.

The sample holds one count of this clone. This chain links TRBV6-5 with TRBJ1-4; D remains unclear. Trimming removed 2 bases from V and 5 bases from J, with 6 bases in between. The germline V gene encodes CDR1 MNHEY and CDR2 SVGAGI. The CDR3 consists of 13 residues. CDR3 region: CASSYQFNEKLFF. CDR3 nucleotides: TGTGCCAGCAGTTACCAGTTCAATGAAAAACTGTTTTTT.

The J gene is TRBJ1-1, the V gene TRBV5-1; the D gene is possibly TRBD1 (5 bases). The CDR3 has 14 amino acids. Per the germline V gene, CDR1 is SGHRS and CDR2 is YFSETQ. V was pared by 0 bases and J by 1 base, with 7 bases between. The CDR3 sequence is CASSLVGANTEAFF. DNA for the CDR3: TGCGCCAGCAGCTTGGTAGGGGCGAACACTGAAGCTTTCTTT.

The chain recombines TRBV27 with TRBJ1-6; 7 bases map to TRBD1. The CDR3 is made up of 16 amino acids. Germline values: CDR1 MNHEY, CDR2 SMNVEV (reference sequence). V was pared by 0 bases and J by 8 bases, with 7 bases of the junction left unmatched. The CDR3 DNA reads TGTGCCAGCAGTTTATCTTCAGGGGGTGTTGATTCACCCCTCCACTTT. Translation gives CASSLSSGGVDSPLHF.

The V call is TRBV7-6, the J call TRBJ2-7, with D maybe TRBD1 (7 bases). The CDR3 is made up of 15 amino acids. CDR1 and CDR2 from the germline V gene are SGHVS and FNYEAQ. Trimming left V 4 bases short and J 2 bases short, with 15 bases between. CDR3 loop: CASSSTRGAAYEQYF. The CDR3 DNA is TGTGCCAGCAGCTCCACCAGGGGGGCAGCCTACGAGCAGTACTTC.

The chain carries TRBV15 and TRBJ2-7; TRBD1 or TRBD2 may be the D gene (5 bases each). V was trimmed by 1 base and J by 3 bases, leaving 16 bases between them. Germline assignment: CDR1 LNHNV and CDR2 YYDKDF (reference sequence). The CDR3 extends over 16 amino acids. CDR3 loop: CATSRGLSSGGYEQYF. The CDR3 bases are TGTGCCACCAGCAGAGGATTATCTTCTGGGGGCTACGAGCAGTACTTC.

The V gene is TRBV7-2, the J gene TRBJ1-4; 9 bases map to TRBD1. Per the germline V gene, CDR1 is SGHTA and CDR2 is FQGNSA. The CDR3 has 12 amino acids. V dropped 11 bases and J dropped 10; count of bases not matched to a gene: 8. The CDR3 region has the DNA TGTGCCGCCGGGACAGGGATTGGAAAACTGTTTTTT. It encodes CAAGTGIGKLFF. Based on the CDR3 plus reference TRBV7-2 and TRBJ1-4, the full variable domain is GAGVSQSPSNKVTEKGKDVELRCDPISGHTALYWYRQSLGQGLEFLIYFQGNSAPDKSGLPSDRFSAERTGGSVSTLTIQRTQQEDSAVYLCAAGTGIGKLFFGSGTQLSVL.

The V and J genes are TRBV7-8 and TRBJ2-1; D remains ambiguous. Trimming took 4 bases from V and 7 from J, leaving 11 bases between them. The CDR3 covers 13 residues. Germline-derived CDR1 and CDR2 are SGHVS and FQNEAQ. CDR3 coding DNA: TGTGCCAGCAGCTCGTCGCGACGAAATGAGCAGTTCTTC. This codes for CASSSSRRNEQFF.

The chain combines TRBV27 with TRBJ1-2, with 7 bases matching TRBD1. J gave up 8 bases and V 5 bases, and 8 bases lay outside the gene matches. Germline V lookup: CDR1 MNHEY, CDR2 SMNVEV (reference sequence). The CDR3 loop spans 13 amino acids. The CDR3 DNA is TGTGCCAGCAGTCCCTGGACAGGTGGGGGCTACACCTTC. Its protein product is CASSPWTGGGYTF.

This clone was found once. Given a much more abundant clone one base away, this may be a read error. The CDR3 DNA is TGTGCCAGCAGTGGAGGGGGACTCGTCCTTTATGGCTACACCTTC. Translating gives CASSGGGLVLYGYTF. The rearrangement links TRBV6-7 to TRBJ1-2; the D gene is possibly TRBD1 (6 bases). TRBV6-7 is an ORF, and what it does is uncertain. The CDR3 has 15 amino acids. Trimming shortened V by 5 bases and J by 5 bases, and 18 bases separated the two germline ends.

Remarks on this clone: Sequence at one end of the junction differs from germline and may be a read error. V usage is TRBV14 and J usage is TRBJ2-7; 10 bases line up with TRBD2. Germline V lookup: CDR1 SGHDN, CDR2 FVKESK. This CDR3 spans 13 amino acids. The CDR3 DNA reads as TGTGCCAGCAGCCAAGCTAGGACTAGCGGAGTGAACTTC. Amino acid sequence: CASSQARTSGVNF.

This chain links TRBV5-6 with TRBJ2-7; tentatively, D is TRBD1 (6 bases). This CDR3 spans 16 amino acids. Germline V CDR1 and CDR2: SGHDT, YYEEEE. V was cut by 0 bases and J by 4 bases, with 17 bases left in between. This chain's CDR3 is CASSLVAQGREYEQYF. The DNA for the CDR3 is TGTGCCAGCAGCTTGGTCGCTCAGGGGCGTGAGTACGAGCAGTACTTC.